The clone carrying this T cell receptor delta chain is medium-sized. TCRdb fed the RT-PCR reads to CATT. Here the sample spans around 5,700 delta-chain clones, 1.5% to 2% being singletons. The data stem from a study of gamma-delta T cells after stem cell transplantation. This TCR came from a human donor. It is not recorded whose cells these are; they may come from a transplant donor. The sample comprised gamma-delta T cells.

CDR3 DNA sequence: TGTGCCTGTGACACCGTAAAAGGAGGGATACAGGTGGAGGAGGTAAACACCGATAAACTCATCTTT. Its translation: CACDTVKGGIQVEEVNTDKLIF. The chain is built from TRDV2 and TRDJ1; 7 nucleotides match TRDD3. This CDR3 region has 22 residues. The junction had 24 bases not matched to a gene; V was cut back by 0 bases and J by 0 bases. Germline CDR1 is GEAIGNYY and CDR2 is EKD.